The clone carrying this T cell receptor beta chain has a count of ten or more. Antigen unknown. A much larger clone differs by one base, so this may be a read error. The CDR3 loop spans 15 amino acids. The V and J ends lost 1 base and 1 base respectively, with 10 bases between them. Germline CDR1 reads SEHNR; CDR2 reads FQNEAQ (reference sequence). This sample is drawn from a study of CD8+CD57+ T cells in acquired aplastic anemia. Study-wide context: On average, sorted CD4+ and CD8+ cells gave 2.5 to 4 ug of DNA. Healthy donors yielded some 9.9 million CD4+ cell reads on average.

TCR beta VDJ and CDR3 profiles were obtained from a genomic DNA template. One entry per CDR3 protein results from TCRdb running MiXCR on the reads. There are 35,000 to 50,000 distinct CDR3 sequences in the sample; approximately 67% occur only once, and roughly a quarter lies in the top ten. Points from the study as a whole: Both patients and controls carried the same twenty-nine CD8+ CDR3 sequences.

This chain uses TRBV7-9 with TRBJ2-5; TRBD2 might be the D (7 bases). The sequencing sample was made of sorted CD4+, CD8+, or CD8+CD57+ T cells (not recorded which) from PBMCs. This receptor was obtained from a human donor in good health, serving as a control. This CDR3 is CASSLVGGAQETQYF. The CDR3 bases are TGTGCCAGCAGCTTAGTAGGGGGGGCCCAAGAGACCCAGTACTTC.